These T cell receptor beta chains were read from a single sample in a study of OX40 agonist ivuxolimab in advanced cancers. Assay: immunoSEQ multiplex PCR; the TCRdb copy retains only in-frame clones and omits some. Seen here are 60,000 or so clones, 86% observed once, and the top ten hold roughly 2.7%. Sequences were derived from CD4+ or CD8+ T cells sorted from blood, sampled in a trial of the OX40 agonist ivuxolimab. The receptors come from an adult with an advanced solid tumor such as melanoma, head and neck, liver or kidney cancer. Each CDR3 is given with its conserved first and last residue. The D gene is left open where the match is weak. Expanded clones are given a class, and other clones once, few, many or no size at all.

d_call j_call v_call clone_size cdr3_nt cdr3_aa
- TRBJ2-7 TRBV9 once TGTGCCAGCAGCGGGGGGACCAACTACGAGCAGTACTTC CASSGGTNYEQYF
TRBD2 TRBJ2-3 TRBV7-3 - TGTGCCAGCAGCCTGACTAGCGGGTGGACCACTAGCACAGATACGCAGTATTTT CASSLTSGWTTSTDTQYF
- TRBJ1-2 TRBV7-2 - TGTGCCAGCAGCCAGGTAACGCAGCTCTATGGCTACACCTTC CASSQVTQLYGYTF
- TRBJ2-6 TRBV19 - TGTGCCAGTTTGAGGGACTCTGGGGCCAACGTCCTGACTTTC CASLRDSGANVLTF
TRBD2 TRBJ2-3 TRBV13 - TGTGCCAGCAGCTTTATGCGGGGGGGGTCGGATACGCAGTATTTT CASSFMRGGSDTQYF
- TRBJ1-5 TRBV6-5 few TGTGCCAGCAGTTACTCAGGGTACGAGGGCCAGCCCCAGCATTTT CASSYSGYEGQPQHF
- TRBJ2-1 TRBV28 - TGTGCCAGCAGTCCCGCAGGTCATGAGCAGTTCTTC CASSPAGHEQFF
- TRBJ2-1 TRBV10-3 - TGTGCCACCCGCGCCTTGGGAGACTCGGGCAATGAGCAGTTCTTC CATRALGDSGNEQFF
- TRBJ1-5 TRBV7-9 - TGTGCCAGCAGCTTGGCAGGGGTAAGTCAGCCCCAGCATTTT CASSLAGVSQPQHF
TRBD1 TRBJ2-2 TRBV7-6 - TGTGCCAGCAGCCTACGGCAGGGACAGGGGAACACCGGGGAGCTGTTTTTT CASSLRQGQGNTGELFF
TRBD2 TRBJ2-3 TRBV18 - TGTGCCAGCTCACCCCTTAGCGGGGTTGCGACAGATACGCAGTATTTT CASSPLSGVATDTQYF
TRBD2 TRBJ2-7 TRBV10-3 - TGTGCCATCAGTGACTTGGACAGCGGGGGTTGCGAGCAGTACTTC CAISDLDSGGCEQYF
- TRBJ2-7 TRBV28 - TGTGCCAGCAGTCCCCTAGAAACAGGAGGTCCCTACGAGCAGTACTTC CASSPLETGGPYEQYF
- TRBJ2-3 TRBV10-3 - TGTGCCATCAGTGAGCCTCCGGGACGGCGCACAGATACGCAGTATTTT CAISEPPGRRTDTQYF
TRBD1 TRBJ2-1 TRBV7-3 - TGTGCCAGCAGGTTAGAAGGACAGGGGAACCCTAACAATGAGCAGTTCTTC CASRLEGQGNPNNEQFF
TRBD1 TRBJ1-1 TRBV13 once TGTGCCAGCAGCCCCAGGTCCACAGGGGTGGGGAACACTGAAGCTTTCTTT CASSPRSTGVGNTEAFF
- TRBJ2-1 TRBV19 once TGTGCCAGTAGTTCCGGGGGGGGACAGGTAGTCCACAATGAGCAGTTCTTC CASSSGGGQVVHNEQFF
TRBD1 TRBJ2-2 TRBV5-1 - TGCGCCAGCAGCTTGAGGCCCCAGGGGGTTGACACCGGGGAGCTGTTTTTT CASSLRPQGVDTGELFF
- TRBJ2-7 TRBV10-1 - TGCGCCAGCAGGATAATAGCGGTTTTCTACGAGCAGTACTTC CASRIIAVFYEQYF
- TRBJ2-1 TRBV5-1 - TGCGCCAGCACTAACTCAGGGGCGGGTGAGCAGTTCTTC CASTNSGAGEQFF
TRBD2 TRBJ2-1 TRBV7-2 - TGTGCCAGCAGCCCCATTAGCGGGGGAGGTGAGCAGTTCTTC CASSPISGGGEQFF
- TRBJ2-2 TRBV18 once TGTGCCAGCTCACCCATGACCGGGAACACCGGGGAGCTGTTTTTT CASSPMTGNTGELFF
- TRBJ1-5 TRBV10-3 - TGTGCCATCAGTGAGTCGAATCAGCCCCAGCATTTT CAISESNQPQHF
- TRBJ1-2 TRBV19 - TGTGCCAGTAGTGGCGGACCGATCTTGGGCTACACCTTC CASSGGPILGYTF
TRBD1 TRBJ1-2 TRBV9 - TGTGCCAGCACCACAGGACAGGGGACTGGCTACACCTTC CASTTGQGTGYTF
- TRBJ2-7 TRBV7-6 - TGTGCCAGCAGCCCAGGAGTGGACGGGCAGTACTTC CASSPGVDGQYF
TRBD1 TRBJ1-5 TRBV9 few TGTGCCAGCAGCAAGGGGGCAGATCCCAATCAGCCCCAGCATTTT CASSKGADPNQPQHF
- TRBJ1-1 TRBV28 - TGTGCCAGCGGAAGAGGAGGGTCGAACACTGAAGCTTTCTTT CASGRGGSNTEAFF
TRBD2 TRBJ2-5 TRBV7-2 - TGTGCCAGCAGCTTACCCGGGGGGTACCAAGAGACCCAGTACTTC CASSLPGGYQETQYF
- TRBJ2-1 TRBV7-9 - TGTGCCAGCATACCCGGGACCAATGAGCAGTTCTTC CASIPGTNEQFF
- TRBJ2-6 TRBV21-1 - TGTGCCAGCAGCACTTGTGAGGCAGACTCTGGGGCCAACGTCCTGACTTTC CASSTCEADSGANVLTF
- TRBJ1-2 TRBV28 - TGTGCCACGCACGAAGGTATGGACTATGGCTACACCTTC CATHEGMDYGYTF
TRBD2 TRBJ2-5 TRBV7-3 - TGTGCCAGCAGCATTAGCGGGGGGGCTCGGGAGACCCAGTACTTC CASSISGGARETQYF
- TRBJ2-5 TRBV7-9 - TGTGCCAGCAGCGGGGTGGGAGAGACCCAGTACTTC CASSGVGETQYF
- TRBJ2-7 TRBV2 few TGTGCCAGCAGTGGACAAGCCTACGAGCAGTACTTC CASSGQAYEQYF
- TRBJ2-5 TRBV7-9 - TGTGCCAGCAGCTTAGATTGGGGGGGCCAAGGAAGGGAGACCCAGTACTTC CASSLDWGGQGRETQYF
- TRBJ1-5 TRBV6-1 - TGTGCCAGCAGTGATATGGGGCGAGGCGGTCAGCCCCAGCATTTT CASSDMGRGGQPQHF
- TRBJ1-1 TRBV12-5 - TGTGCTAGTGGTACAGGGAACACTGAAGCTTTCTTT CASGTGNTEAFF
- TRBJ1-4 TRBV13 - TGTGCCAGCAGCTTTGGATCTACTCCTAAAAAACTGTTTTTT CASSFGSTPKKLFF
- TRBJ2-7 TRBV5-4 - TGTGCCAGCAGCTTGACCTCGGGAACCTACGAGCAGTACTTC CASSLTSGTYEQYF
- TRBJ1-1 TRBV28 - TGTGCCAGCTTTGGGGTGGGGACTGAAGCTTTCTTT CASFGVGTEAFF